The 22 T cell receptor beta chains reported below all come from one sample, sequenced in a study of a mutant IDH1 vaccine in newly diagnosed glioma. No antigen is known for these receptors. Data came from immunoSEQ multiplex PCR; TCRdb stores just in-frame clones and leaves some out. The data hold tens of thousands of clones, with 82% observed a single time. Time point specified: week 47, end of study. Doses comprised 300 ug of mutant IDH1 20-mer peptide each, plus topical imiquimod. Sample: PBMCs, taken from a glioma patient whose treatment included an IDH1 peptide vaccine. The receptors originated from a man between 18 and 29 years old with glioma. Some clones in this sample may be carry-over from other donors' samples.

V usage is TRBV5-6 and J usage is TRBJ2-7, with 11 bases that match TRBD1. The CDR3 consists of 14 residues. Germline V gene data show CDR1 as SGHDT and CDR2 as YYEEEE. The ends lost 4 bases at V and 6 bases at J; junction bases unmatched: 6. The CDR3 spells CASSIRDRGIEQYF. Written as DNA, the CDR3 is TGTGCCAGCAGCATTAGGGACAGGGGGATCGAGCAGTACTTC.

By frequency in the sample, this clone is medium-sized (0.01 to 0.1%). The chain employs TRBV27 and TRBJ2-7; perhaps TRBD2 as D (5 bases). Germline V lookup: CDR1 MNHEY, CDR2 SMNVEV (reference sequence). The ends were cut back, 10 bases at V and 5 bases at J, with 15 bases in the middle. The CDR3 covers 12 residues. The CDR3 reads CATRTGRDEQYF. CDR3 nucleotide sequence: TGTGCCACCCGGACTGGGAGAGACGAGCAGTACTTC.

The genes are TRBV5-1 and TRBJ2-2; D is unclear. Germline loops: CDR1 SGHRS, CDR2 YFSETQ. The V gene lost 0 bases and the J gene lost 5 bases, with 5 bases spanning the gap. CDR3 size: 13 residues. CDR3 sequence reads: CASSLASTGELFF. For the CDR3, the DNA is TGCGCCAGCAGCTTGGCCAGTACCGGGGAGCTGTTTTTT. Using reference TRBV5-1 and TRBJ2-2 for the parts outside the CDR3, the full variable domain is KAGVTQTPRYLIKTRGQQVTLSCSPISGHRSVSWYQQTPGQGLQFLFEYFSETQRNKGNFPGRFSGRQFSNSRSEMNVSTLELGDSALYLCASSLASTGELFFGEGSRLTVL.

DNA for the CDR3: TGTGCCAGCACCGACAGGGGTAGCACAGATACGCAGTATTTT. Protein: CASTDRGSTDTQYF. The chain is built from TRBV7-9 and TRBJ2-3; 8 bases fit TRBD1. Germline CDR1 reads SEHNR; CDR2 reads FQNEAQ (reference sequence). J was trimmed by 0 bases and V by 7 bases; bases with no gene match: 3. This CDR3 spans 14 amino acids.

This clone has only one observation. This chain connects TRBV7-9 to TRBJ2-3; 8 positions agree with TRBD2. The CDR3 consists of 16 residues. The junction had 8 bases not matched to a gene; V was cut back by 4 bases and J by 2 bases. Germline-derived CDR1 and CDR2 are SEHNR and FQNEAQ (reference sequence). The CDR3 DNA reads as TGTGCCAGCAGCTCGGGGGGGTACATCGACACAGATACGCAGTATTTT. Translation: CASSSGGYIDTDTQYF.

The sample holds a few counts of this clone. The V call is TRBV20-1, the J call TRBJ1-1; 7 bases are shared with TRBD1. Germline loops: CDR1 DFQATT, CDR2 SNEGSKA (reference sequence). The CDR3 is 11 amino acids. The V gene end was trimmed by 3 bases and the J gene end by 10 bases; junction bases not matched to a gene: 5. This CDR3 reads CSASQGEVAFF. The CDR3 bases are TGCAGTGCTAGCCAGGGGGAAGTAGCTTTCTTT.

The chain has TRBV6-5 and TRBJ2-1, with D possibly TRBD2 on 5 matching bases. V lost 6 bases and J lost 0, with 6 bases in between. The germline CDR1 and CDR2 sequences are MNHEY and SVGAGI. This CDR3 spans 13 amino acids. CDR3 in DNA: TGTGCCAGCAGGGGGAGCTCCTACAATGAGCAGTTCTTC. Its protein is CASRGSSYNEQFF.

This clone has only a few counts. The chain is built from TRBV11-2 and TRBJ2-7; a weak D match, TRBD1 (6 bases). V lost 1 base and J 1 base, leaving 11 bases between the germline ends. Germline CDR1 and CDR2: SGHAT and FQNNGV. The CDR3 totals 15 residues. CDR3 sequence (DNA): TGTGCCAGCAGCTTAGGACCAGGACAGTCCTACGAGCAGTACTTC. It translates to CASSLGPGQSYEQYF.

This clone has only a few counts. This chain connects TRBV7-2 to TRBJ1-5; unclear D gene. CDR1 and CDR2 from the germline V gene are SGHTA and FQGNSA. The CDR3 is made up of 15 amino acids. Deletions cut 1 base from V and 0 bases from J, with 7 bases between. The CDR3 coding sequence is TGTGCCAGCAGCTTAGGCCAGCGTAGCAATCAGCCCCAGCATTTT. Protein sequence: CASSLGQRSNQPQHF. The entire variable domain, with the rest obtained from reference TRBV7-2 and TRBJ1-5, is as follows: GAGVSQSPSNKVTEKGKDVELRCDPISGHTALYWYRQSLGQGLEFLIYFQGNSAPDKSGLPSDRFSAERTGGSVSTLTIQRTQQEDSAVYLCASSLGQRSNQPQHFGDGTRLSIL.

The chain has TRBV19 and TRBJ1-2; D call uncertain. The CDR3 has 13 residues. CDR1 is LNHDA and CDR2 is SQIVND in the germline V gene (reference sequence). Trimming cost V 6 bases and J 7 bases, with 15 bases left between them. The CDR3 region is CASRLLPNGGYTF. The CDR3, as DNA: TGTGCCAGTAGATTACTCCCCAACGGTGGCTACACCTTC.

This rearrangement joins TRBV30 to TRBJ1-1, with D hard to call. V was cut by 1 base and J by 4 bases, with 4 bases left in between. The CDR3 runs 11 residues. Germline lookup yields CDR1 GTSNPN and CDR2 SVGIG (reference sequence). This CDR3 reads CAWSGPTEAFF. DNA for the CDR3: TGTGCCTGGAGTGGTCCCACTGAAGCTTTCTTT.

This chain links TRBV18 with TRBJ1-4, with TRBD1 matching 7 bases. The CDR3 has 16 amino acids. V shed 4 bases, J shed 0 bases, and the junction held 5 bases outside the gene matches. Germline V gives CDR1 KGHSH, CDR2 LQKENI. CDR3 in amino acids: CASSRTGAATNEKLFF. The CDR3 DNA follows: TGTGCCAGCTCACGAACAGGGGCTGCAACTAATGAAAAACTGTTTTTT. The variable domain in full, with the rest retrieved from reference TRBV18 and TRBJ1-4, is NAGVMQNPRHLVRRRGQEARLRCSPMKGHSHVYWYRQLPEEGLKFMVYLQKENIIDESGMPKERFSAEFPKEGPSILRIQQVVRGDSAAYFCASSRTGAATNEKLFFGSGTQLSVL.

This chain connects TRBV5-1 to TRBJ2-5; TRBD1 agrees at 7 bases. From germline, CDR1 is SGHRS and CDR2 YFSETQ. The CDR3 extends over 14 amino acids. V lost 0 bases and J lost 4; bases outside the gene matches: 3. CDR3 region: CASSLDRGPETQYF. The CDR3 DNA reads TGCGCCAGCAGCTTGGACAGGGGACCAGAGACCCAGTACTTC.

The V and J genes are TRBV27 and TRBJ1-5; D uncertain. This CDR3 has 14 residues. V dropped 2 bases and J dropped 5 bases, with 10 bases sitting between them. CDR1 MNHEY and CDR2 SMNVEV come from the germline V gene (reference sequence). In DNA form, the CDR3 reads TGTGCCAGCAGTTTACTCAAAGGCGATCAGCCCCAGCATTTT. Encoded protein: CASSLLKGDQPQHF.

The chain joins TRBV30 to TRBJ1-5; D unresolved. This CDR3 is 13 amino acids long. Germline assignment: CDR1 GTSNPN and CDR2 SVGIG (reference sequence). V was pared by 1 base and J by 1 base, with 5 bases between. The CDR3 bases are TGTGCCTGGAGTGCTGGCAGCAATCAGCCCCAGCATTTT. Translation gives CAWSAGSNQPQHF.

The chain is built from TRBV4-2 and TRBJ2-3; TRBD2 aligns across 8 bases. V dropped 1 base and J dropped 5; count of bases not matched to a gene: 8. The length of the CDR3 is 16 residues. In germline, CDR1 is LGHNA, CDR2 YNFKEQ. CDR3 DNA sequence: TGTGCCAGCAGCCAAGGGGCGGGAGGAGCGGGAGATACGCAGTATTTT. Protein sequence: CASSQGAGGAGDTQYF.

The gene calls are TRBV2 and TRBJ2-7, with D possibly matching TRBD1 (5 bases). V shed 4 bases and J shed 0 bases, with 10 bases lying between them. There are 14 residues in the CDR3. Looked up from germline, CDR1 is SNHLY and CDR2 is FYNNEI. The CDR3 coding sequence is TGTGCCAGCAGTGGACAGTATGGCTCCTACGAGCAGTACTTC. This gives the protein CASSGQYGSYEQYF.

This clone was picked up one time. The V and J genes are TRBV5-8 and TRBJ1-2, with D perhaps TRBD1 (6 bases). Trimming stripped 4 bases from V and 5 bases from J, with 12 bases between. The CDR3 is 13 residues long. Germline V gene data show CDR1 as SGHTS and CDR2 as YDEGEE. The CDR3 nucleotides read TGTGCCAGCAGCCCGCGGACAGTGTATGGCTACACCTTC. This sequence encodes CASSPRTVYGYTF.

This clone was seen a handful of times. This chain joins TRBV28 and TRBJ1-3; no definite D call. CDR3 length equals 15 residues. Trimming took 6 bases from V and 6 from J, leaving 18 bases between them. The germline V gene has CDR1 MDHEN and CDR2 SYDVKM. CDR3 amino acids: CASSPTQTHTNTIYF. CDR3 bases: TGTGCCAGCAGCCCAACCCAAACCCATACAAACACCATATATTTT.

The CDR3 is CASSDGSYNEQFF. In DNA form, the CDR3 reads TGTGCCAGCAGCGACGGCTCCTACAATGAGCAGTTCTTC. The V and J genes are TRBV7-3 and TRBJ2-1; no reliable D call. V lost 5 bases to trimming and J lost 0 bases, with 5 bases between them. This CDR3 contains 13 residues. Germline V CDR1 and CDR2: SGHTA, FQGTGA.

This chain connects TRBV27 to TRBJ2-1; TRBD2 agrees at 15 bases. This CDR3 has 19 residues. Germline CDR1 is MNHEY and CDR2 is SMNVEV (reference sequence). The V segment lost 4 bases and the J segment 0 bases; nucleotides outside the gene matches: 7. DNA for the CDR3: TGTGCCAGCAGTTCACGGACTAGCGGGAGGGTTAGCTCCTACAATGAGCAGTTCTTC. It yields the protein CASSSRTSGRVSSYNEQFF.

In its sample, this clone was seen a few times. The CDR3 loop reads CASSFRLAGDNEQFF. CDR3 bases: TGTGCCAGCAGCTTTAGACTAGCGGGAGACAATGAGCAGTTCTTC. The chain has TRBV9 and TRBJ2-1; 12 bases agree with TRBD2. Germline V gene data show CDR1 as SGDLS and CDR2 as YYNGEE. The CDR3 totals 15 residues. Unmatched junction bases numbered 4, after V lost 4 bases and J lost 5 bases.